In this sample, the clone carrying this TCR beta chain turned up a few times. The target antigen is unknown. The CDR3 consists of 15 residues. Trimming shortened V by 4 bases and J by 7 bases, and 18 bases separated the two germline ends. Germline V gene lookup returns CDR1 SGHTA and CDR2 FQGNSA. The data originate from a study of beta chain features in type 1 diabetes. General study results and limits: Type 1 diabetes patients had fewer VDJ junction insertions and more deletions.

Reverse transcription of all isolated RNA meant that expressed TCRB transcripts were sequenced. Sequenced by immunoSEQ multiplex PCR; TCRdb stores in-frame clones only, minus some. Altogether roughly 610,000 clones are present, roughly 15% being singletons, with the ten largest covering 0.09% to 0.095%. The material sequenced was naive CD4+ T cells from blood. The chain employs TRBV7-2 and TRBJ2-3; D not certain. This clonotype was sampled from a young man in good health. CDR3 coding DNA: TGTGCCAGCAGCTACCGGGCCCAAAATTACAATACGCAGTATTTT. Translated: CASSYRAQNYNTQYF.